One sample yielded the 14 T cell receptor beta chains listed below, sequenced in a study of T cells in Graves' hyperthyroidism and ophthalmopathy. The source material, RNA transcripts, was used to amplify TCR beta CDR3 regions. First-round RT-PCR targeting the TCR CDR3 was performed with the HTBI primer set. A single record per CDR3 protein comes from TCRdb applying MiXCR to the multiplex PCR reads. Among about 480,000 distinct CDR3 sequences listed, around 24% were seen once. The sample taken for sequencing was blood. Receptors originate from a woman aged 25-40 years with Graves' ophthalmopathy.

This clonotype has ten or more counts. The chain recombines TRBV10-3 with TRBJ2-7; D is undetermined. Germline values: CDR1 ENHRY, CDR2 SYGVKD. V was cut by 2 bases and J by 0 bases, with 8 bases left in between. This CDR3 region has 14 residues. The CDR3 sequence is CAISEPSTSYEQYF. The CDR3 DNA follows: TGTGCCATCAGTGAGCCCTCCACCTCCTACGAGCAGTACTTC.

This clonotype was found a few times. V is TRBV4-3 and J is TRBJ1-2, with D perhaps matching TRBD1 (5 bases). CDR3 size: 14 residues. Trimming removed 1 base at V and 3 bases at J, with 9 bases between. Germline assignment: CDR1 LGHNA and CDR2 YSLEER. The CDR3 sequence: CASSQALTDYGYTF. DNA of the CDR3: TGCGCCAGCAGCCAAGCCTTGACAGACTATGGCTACACCTTC.

This clonotype occurred a few times. The chain recombines TRBV27 with TRBJ1-1; D unclear. V lost 11 bases to trimming and J lost 4 bases, with 14 bases between them. The CDR3 loop spans 12 amino acids. CDR1 is MNHEY, CDR2 SMNVEV, per germline (reference sequence). The CDR3: CAAKSGSTEAFF. The CDR3 DNA reads TGTGCCGCTAAATCGGGATCCACTGAAGCTTTCTTT.

This sequence joins TRBV12-3 or TRBV12-4 and TRBJ2-7; D uncertain. Trimming removed 4 bases from V and 6 bases from J, with 13 bases in between. The CDR3 is made up of 13 amino acids. Here the CDR3 reads CASSSNQVSEQYF. The CDR3 DNA reads TGTGCCAGCAGTTCAAACCAGGTTTCCGAGCAGTACTTC.

This clonotype was counted a few times. This sequence joins TRBV29-1 and TRBJ1-1; the D gene is possibly TRBD1 (5 bases). Germline V gives CDR1 SQVTM, CDR2 ANQGSEA. The CDR3 runs 13 residues. Trimming removed 1 base at V and 1 base at J, with 7 bases between. The CDR3, as DNA: TGCAGCGTTGAAGTGGGGCAGAACACTGAAGCTTTCTTT. Protein: CSVEVGQNTEAFF.

This clonotype was picked up many times. V gene TRBV27 combines with J gene TRBJ1-2, with unresolved D. V lost 6 bases and J lost 4, with 12 bases in between. CDR3 length: 13 amino acids. CDR1 MNHEY and CDR2 SMNVEV come from the germline V gene (reference sequence). The CDR3 sequence: CASSHTDLYGYTF. CDR3 sequence (DNA): TGTGCCAGCAGCCATACAGACCTCTATGGCTACACCTTC.

This clonotype was detected only a few times. V gene TRBV7-2 combines with J gene TRBJ2-6; 9 nucleotides line up with TRBD2. The CDR3 is made up of 21 amino acids. V was clipped by 1 base and J by 0 bases; unmatched bases: 13. From germline, CDR1 is SGHTA and CDR2 FQGNSA. CDR3 sequence: CASSLVAEGLAFFSGANVLTF. The CDR3 DNA is TGTGCCAGCAGCTTAGTGGCTGAGGGACTAGCTTTTTTCTCTGGGGCCAACGTCCTGACTTTC.

The CDR3, as DNA: TGTGCCAGCAGCGTAGAGGGGTTCGAAGGCACCGGGGAGCTGTTTTTT. Residues: CASSVEGFEGTGELFF. The chain carries TRBV9 and TRBJ2-2, with a tentative D call TRBD1 (5 bases). CDR3 length: 16 amino acids. With 0 bases removed from V and 4 bases from J, the gap between germline ends came to 13 bases. Germline loops: CDR1 SGDLS, CDR2 YYNGEE.

This clonotype was counted ten times or more. The chain employs TRBV18 and TRBJ1-6, with TRBD1 matching over 9 bases. The CDR3 covers 16 residues. V trimming: 3 bases; J trimming: 6 bases; junction bases outside the gene matches: 6. Germline-derived CDR1 and CDR2 are KGHSH and LQKENI. CDR3 residues: CASSPFRDRANSPLHF. CDR3 sequence (DNA): TGTGCCAGCTCACCGTTCCGGGACAGGGCTAATTCACCCCTCCACTTT. Together with reference TRBV18 and TRBJ1-6, the CDR3 gives the full variable domain: NAGVMQNPRHLVRRRGQEARLRCSPMKGHSHVYWYRQLPEEGLKFMVYLQKENIIDESGMPKERFSAEFPKEGPSILRIQQVVRGDSAAYFCASSPFRDRANSPLHFGNGTRLTVT.

In its sample, this clonotype was seen many times. V usage is TRBV4-3 and J usage is TRBJ1-1, with a weak D call TRBD1 (6 bases). Germline lookup yields CDR1 LGHNA and CDR2 YSLEER. Trimming stripped 1 base from V and 5 bases from J, with 20 bases between. The CDR3 length is 17 residues. This CDR3 is CASSQGYLTGSGTEAFF. The CDR3 DNA follows: TGCGCCAGCAGCCAAGGATACCTAACAGGGAGTGGAACTGAAGCTTTCTTT.

Note on this clonotype: The junction departs from the called germline gene at one end, perhaps through a read error. V and J are TRBV20-1 and TRBJ2-7; no clear D gene. CDR3 length: 8 residues. Germline V gene data show CDR1 as DFQATT and CDR2 as SNEGSKA (reference sequence). Written as DNA, the CDR3 is TGCAGTGCCAACCCTGGGTTTTTC. It encodes CSANPGFF.

This clonotype came up many times. The chain combines TRBV3-1 with TRBJ1-1; D is undetermined. This CDR3 is 11 amino acids long. CDR1 LGHDT and CDR2 YNNKEL come from the germline V gene (reference sequence). The ends were cut back, 5 bases at V and 6 bases at J, with 7 bases in the middle. The CDR3 reads CASSSQSEAFF. The CDR3 DNA is TGTGCCAGCAGCTCCCAGTCTGAAGCTTTCTTT.

This clonotype was recorded many times. V usage is TRBV7-2 and J usage is TRBJ1-5, with a possible D match to TRBD1 (6 bases). The CDR3 spans 15 residues. CDR1 SGHTA and CDR2 FQGNSA come from the germline V gene. V lost 4 bases and J lost 4, with 14 bases in between. The CDR3 DNA follows: TGTGCCAGCAGCTCAACCGGGACAAATAATCAGCCCCAGCATTTT. Protein: CASSSTGTNNQPQHF.

The chain has TRBV28 and TRBJ1-1; 7 bases map to TRBD1. Germline loops: CDR1 MDHEN, CDR2 SYDVKM. V shed 3 bases and J 5 bases; nucleotides not matched to a gene: 9. This CDR3 spans 15 amino acids. The DNA for the CDR3 is TGTGCCAGCAGTTTGCCTATTACAGGGGTGACTGAAGCTTTCTTT. Its protein is CASSLPITGVTEAFF.